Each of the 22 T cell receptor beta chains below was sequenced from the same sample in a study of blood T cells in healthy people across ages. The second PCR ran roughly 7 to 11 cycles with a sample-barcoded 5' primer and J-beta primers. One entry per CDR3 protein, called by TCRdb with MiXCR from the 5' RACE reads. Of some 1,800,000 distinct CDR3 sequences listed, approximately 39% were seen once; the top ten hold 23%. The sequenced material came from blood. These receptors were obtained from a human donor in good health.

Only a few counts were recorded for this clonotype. Here the CDR3 DNA reads TGTGCCAGCAGCTTTCTAGGACTAGGACAGGGGTCCTACGAGCAGTACTTC. Its translation: CASSFLGLGQGSYEQYF. The chain couples TRBV7-2 to TRBJ2-7; 9 nucleotides line up with TRBD1. Germline V gives CDR1 SGHTA, CDR2 FQGNSA. The CDR3 extends over 17 amino acids. Unmatched junction bases numbered 10, after V lost 3 bases and J lost 1 base.

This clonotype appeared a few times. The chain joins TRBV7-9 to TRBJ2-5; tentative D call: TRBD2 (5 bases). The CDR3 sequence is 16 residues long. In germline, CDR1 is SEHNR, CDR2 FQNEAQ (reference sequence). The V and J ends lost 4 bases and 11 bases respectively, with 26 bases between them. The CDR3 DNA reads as TGTGCCAGCAGCTCCTTTCTGGCGGGCTCGAGGGATACGCAGTACTTC. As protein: CASSSFLAGSRDTQYF.

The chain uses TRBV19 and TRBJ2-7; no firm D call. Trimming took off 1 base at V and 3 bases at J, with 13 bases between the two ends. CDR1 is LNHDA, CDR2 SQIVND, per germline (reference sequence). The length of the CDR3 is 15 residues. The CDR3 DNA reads TGTGCCAGTAGTATAGGGGAAACCTTCCTCTACGAGCAGTACTTC. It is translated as CASSIGETFLYEQYF.

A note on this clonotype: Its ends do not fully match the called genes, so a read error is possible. CDR3 sequence reads: CGVEGRETDTQYF. The CDR3 DNA sequence: TGCGGCGTTGAAGGGAGGGAGACAGATACGCAGTATTTT. This chain uses TRBV29-1 with TRBJ2-3; 7 bases agree with TRBD2. This CDR3 region has 13 residues. The germline gives CDR1 SQVTM, CDR2 ANQGSEA.

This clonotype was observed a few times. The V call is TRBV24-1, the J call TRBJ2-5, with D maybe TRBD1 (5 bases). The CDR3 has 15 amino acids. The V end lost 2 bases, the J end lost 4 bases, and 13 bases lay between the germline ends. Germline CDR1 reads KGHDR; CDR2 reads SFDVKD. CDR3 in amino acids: CATSDSTESRETQYF. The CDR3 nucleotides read TGTGCCACCAGTGATTCGACAGAGAGTCGAGAGACCCAGTACTTC.

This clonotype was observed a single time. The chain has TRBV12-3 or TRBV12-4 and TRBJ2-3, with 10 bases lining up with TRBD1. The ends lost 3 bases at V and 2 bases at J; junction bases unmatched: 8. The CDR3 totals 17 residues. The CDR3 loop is CASSLTGGESFTDTQYF. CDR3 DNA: TGTGCCAGCAGTTTGACAGGGGGCGAGAGTTTCACAGATACGCAGTATTTT.

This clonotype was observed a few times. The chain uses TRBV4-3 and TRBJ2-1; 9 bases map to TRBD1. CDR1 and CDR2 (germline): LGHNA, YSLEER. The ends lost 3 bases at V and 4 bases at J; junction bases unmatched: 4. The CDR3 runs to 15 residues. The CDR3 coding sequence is TGCGCCAGCAGCCAGCCGGGACAGGGTTACAATGAGCAGTTCTTC. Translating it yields CASSQPGQGYNEQFF.

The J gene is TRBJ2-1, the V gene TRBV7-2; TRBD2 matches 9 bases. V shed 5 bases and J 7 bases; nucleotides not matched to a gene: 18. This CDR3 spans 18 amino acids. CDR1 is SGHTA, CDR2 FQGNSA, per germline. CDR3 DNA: TGTGCCAGCAGCCTACTCGTTGCTGCCGGGACTAGCATAAATGAGCAGTTCTTC. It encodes CASSLLVAAGTSINEQFF.

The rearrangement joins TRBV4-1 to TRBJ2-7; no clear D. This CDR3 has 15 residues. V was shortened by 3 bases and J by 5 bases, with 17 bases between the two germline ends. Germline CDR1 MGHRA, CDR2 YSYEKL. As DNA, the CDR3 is TGCGCCAGCAGCCATGGTTGGGATTACCTAGACGAGCAGTACTTC. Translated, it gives CASSHGWDYLDEQYF.

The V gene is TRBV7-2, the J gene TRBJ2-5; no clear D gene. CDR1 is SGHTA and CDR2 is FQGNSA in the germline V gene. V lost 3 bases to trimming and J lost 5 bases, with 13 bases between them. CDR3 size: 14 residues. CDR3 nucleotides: TGTGCCAGCAGCTTCGGCCCCGGGCAGGAGACCCAGTACTTC. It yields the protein CASSFGPGQETQYF.

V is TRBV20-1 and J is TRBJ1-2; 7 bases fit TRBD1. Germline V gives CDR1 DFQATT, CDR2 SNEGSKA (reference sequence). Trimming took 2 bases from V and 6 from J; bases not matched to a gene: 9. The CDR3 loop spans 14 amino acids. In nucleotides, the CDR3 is TGCAGTGCTAGACGAGAGACAGGGCCGGATGGCTACACCTTC. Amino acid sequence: CSARRETGPDGYTF.

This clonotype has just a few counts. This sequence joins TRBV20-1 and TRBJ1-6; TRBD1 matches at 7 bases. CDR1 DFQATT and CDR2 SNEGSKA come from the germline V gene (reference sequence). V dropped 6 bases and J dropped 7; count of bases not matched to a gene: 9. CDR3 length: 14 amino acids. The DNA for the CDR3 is TGCAGTGCAAAACCCGGGACAGTCAATTCACCCCTCCACTTT. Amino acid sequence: CSAKPGTVNSPLHF.

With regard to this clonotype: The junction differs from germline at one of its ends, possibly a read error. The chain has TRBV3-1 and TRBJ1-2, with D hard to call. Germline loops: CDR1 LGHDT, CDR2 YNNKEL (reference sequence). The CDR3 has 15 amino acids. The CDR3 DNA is TGTGCCAGCAGCCAAGTCGCAGTCCTTAACCATGGCTACACCTTC. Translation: CASSQVAVLNHGYTF.

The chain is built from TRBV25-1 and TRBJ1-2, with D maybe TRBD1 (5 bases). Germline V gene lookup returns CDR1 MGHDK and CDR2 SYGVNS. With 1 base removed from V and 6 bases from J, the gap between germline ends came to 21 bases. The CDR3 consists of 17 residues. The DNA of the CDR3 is TGTGCCAGCAGTGAATTCGCGCCGACAGCTGAACGAAATGGCTACACCTTC. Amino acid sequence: CASSEFAPTAERNGYTF.

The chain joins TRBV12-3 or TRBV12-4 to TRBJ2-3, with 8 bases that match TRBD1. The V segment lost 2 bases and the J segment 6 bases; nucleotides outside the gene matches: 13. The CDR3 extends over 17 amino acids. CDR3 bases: TGTGCCAGCAGTTTAATGGGTTGGACAGGGTATGAGGATACGCAGTATTTT. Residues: CASSLMGWTGYEDTQYF.

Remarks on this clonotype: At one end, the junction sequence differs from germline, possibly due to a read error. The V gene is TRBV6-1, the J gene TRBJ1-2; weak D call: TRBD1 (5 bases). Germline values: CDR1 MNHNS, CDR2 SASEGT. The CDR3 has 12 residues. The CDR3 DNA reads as TGCGCCAGCAGTTCTTGGGGGTATGGCTACACCTTC. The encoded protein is CASSSWGYGYTF.

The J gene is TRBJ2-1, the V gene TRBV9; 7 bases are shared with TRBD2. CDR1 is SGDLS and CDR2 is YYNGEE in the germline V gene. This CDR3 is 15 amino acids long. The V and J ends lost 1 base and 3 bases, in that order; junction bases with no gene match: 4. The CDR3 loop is CASSVLADLYNEQFF. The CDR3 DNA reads TGTGCCAGCAGCGTACTAGCGGACCTCTACAATGAGCAGTTCTTC. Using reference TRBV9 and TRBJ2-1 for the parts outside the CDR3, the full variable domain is DSGVTQTPKHLITATGQRVTLRCSPRSGDLSVYWYQQSLDQGLQFLIQYYNGEERAKGNILERFSAQQFPDLHSELNLSSLELGDSALYFCASSVLADLYNEQFFGPGTRLTVL.

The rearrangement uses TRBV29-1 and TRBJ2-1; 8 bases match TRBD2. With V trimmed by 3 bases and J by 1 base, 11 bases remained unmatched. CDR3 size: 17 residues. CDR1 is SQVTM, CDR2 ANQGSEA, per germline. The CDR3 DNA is TGCAGCGTTGAGGGGACCAGCGGGGGCCCTTCCTACAATGAGCAGTTCTTC. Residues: CSVEGTSGGPSYNEQFF.

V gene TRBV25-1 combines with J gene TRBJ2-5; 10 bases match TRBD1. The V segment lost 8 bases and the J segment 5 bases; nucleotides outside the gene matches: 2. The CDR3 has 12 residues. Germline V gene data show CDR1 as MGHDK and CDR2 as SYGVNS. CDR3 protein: CASATGGETQYF. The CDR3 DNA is TGTGCCAGCGCGACAGGGGGCGAGACCCAGTACTTC.

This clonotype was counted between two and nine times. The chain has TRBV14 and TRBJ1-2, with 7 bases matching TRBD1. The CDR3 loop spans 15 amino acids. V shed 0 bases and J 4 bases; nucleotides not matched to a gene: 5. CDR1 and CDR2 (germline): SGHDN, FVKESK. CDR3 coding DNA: TGTGCCAGCAGCCAAGATTGGAGGACAGGCTATGGCTACACCTTC. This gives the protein CASSQDWRTGYGYTF.

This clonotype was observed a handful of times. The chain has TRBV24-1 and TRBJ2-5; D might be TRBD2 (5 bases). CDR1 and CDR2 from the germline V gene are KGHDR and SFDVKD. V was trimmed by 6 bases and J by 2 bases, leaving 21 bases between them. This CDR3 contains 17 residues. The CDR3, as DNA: TGTGCCACCAGTTTGGGAGCAGTCGCGACCGGGCAAGAGACCCAGTACTTC. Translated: CATSLGAVATGQETQYF.

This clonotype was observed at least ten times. CDR3 nucleotide sequence: TGTGCCAGCAGTTACTCATGGGAATCCACGGACACCTTC. Translating gives CASSYSWESTDTF. V is TRBV6-5 and J is TRBJ1-2; D not resolved. In germline, CDR1 is MNHEY, CDR2 SVGAGI. This CDR3 is 13 amino acids long. Trimming left V 0 bases short and J 12 bases short, with 14 bases between.